The 14 T cell receptor beta chains below were found in one sample sequenced in a study of cytotoxic CD8 clonotypes in ibrutinib-treated CLL. Repertoires were generated with immunoSEQ multiplex PCR, while TCRdb's copy carries only in-frame clones and drops some. The table includes nearly 100,000 clones, approximately 80% detected once. The sequencing used PBMCs, collected after 12 months of ibrutinib treatment. Receptor source: a human donor with chronic lymphocytic leukemia.

The chain recombines TRBV25-1 with TRBJ2-1; TRBD1 might be the D (5 bases). Germline values: CDR1 MGHDK, CDR2 SYGVNS. Trimming took 7 bases from V and 10 from J, leaving 11 bases between them. The CDR3 length is 11 residues. The DNA of the CDR3 is TGTGCCAGCAAGGGGTTACGCGAGCAGTTCTTC. Amino acids: CASKGLREQFF.

The chain recombines TRBV7-9 with TRBJ1-4, with D possibly TRBD1 on 5 matching bases. Germline values: CDR1 SEHNR, CDR2 FQNEAQ (reference sequence). V was pared by 6 bases and J by 2 bases, with 10 bases between. CDR3 length equals 14 residues. The CDR3 sequence: CASRTQATNEKLFF. In DNA form, the CDR3 reads TGTGCCAGCAGGACACAGGCTACTAATGAAAAACTGTTTTTT.

The CDR3 reads CASSSREYGYTF. The CDR3 bases are TGTGCCAGCAGCTCCAGGGAATACGGCTACACCTTC. The chain links TRBV7-9 to TRBJ1-2, with D perhaps matching TRBD1 (5 bases). The CDR3 has 12 amino acids. Germline V CDR1 and CDR2: SEHNR, FQNEAQ (reference sequence). V was clipped by 4 bases and J by 8 bases, with 11 bases between them.

This chain connects TRBV10-3 to TRBJ1-1; D is undetermined. This CDR3 contains 11 residues. The germline V gene encodes CDR1 ENHRY and CDR2 SYGVKD. V lost 6 bases and J 2 bases, leaving 4 bases between the germline ends. The CDR3 DNA is TGTGCCATCAGCGCAAACACTGAAGCTTTCTTT. Its translation is CAISANTEAFF.

The rearrangement uses TRBV18 and TRBJ1-1; D gene uncertain. V shed 0 bases and J shed 3 bases, with 14 bases lying between them. This CDR3 has 16 residues. Germline V CDR1 and CDR2: KGHSH, LQKENI. CDR3 sequence: CASSPPGGRSDTEAFF. The CDR3 DNA reads as TGTGCCAGCTCACCACCAGGCGGGCGGTCGGACACTGAAGCTTTCTTT.

The CDR3 loop is CASSLARGILGTEAFF. The CDR3 DNA follows: TGTGCCAGCAGCTTAGCCAGGGGCATCTTGGGCACTGAAGCTTTCTTT. The chain is built from TRBV7-6 and TRBJ1-1; TRBD1 is a possible D gene (6 bases). Per germline, CDR1 SGHVS and CDR2 FNYEAQ. The CDR3 runs to 16 residues. Trimming stripped 0 bases from V and 4 bases from J, with 15 bases between.

This chain connects TRBV5-1 to TRBJ2-1; D not certain. This CDR3 comprises 15 residues. The V gene's germline CDR1 is SGHRS and CDR2 YFSETQ. Trimming cost V 0 bases and J 0 bases, with 7 bases left between them. The CDR3: CASSLGQSSYNEQFF. The CDR3 DNA sequence: TGCGCCAGCAGCTTGGGTCAGAGCTCCTACAATGAGCAGTTCTTC.

This chain connects TRBV7-9 to TRBJ2-7; D not certain. Germline V gene data show CDR1 as SEHNR and CDR2 as FQNEAQ (reference sequence). Trimming took off 5 bases at V and 4 bases at J, with 6 bases between the two ends. This CDR3 spans 11 amino acids. The CDR3 bases are TGTGCCAGCAGCACCGGATACGAGCAGTACTTC. This codes for CASSTGYEQYF.

This sequence joins TRBV9 and TRBJ2-3, with 8 bases fitting TRBD2. The germline V gene has CDR1 SGDLS and CDR2 YYNGEE. With 3 bases clipped from V and 4 bases from J, the junction kept 7 bases outside the gene matches. CDR3 size: 15 residues. The CDR3 protein is CASSASGLDADTQYF. In DNA, the CDR3 is TGTGCCAGCAGCGCGTCGGGACTAGACGCAGATACGCAGTATTTT.

The chain links TRBV29-1 to TRBJ1-1; the match to TRBD1 covers 9 bases. The CDR3 runs to 13 residues. V lost 6 bases and J lost 1; bases outside the gene matches: 3. Germline CDR1 and CDR2: SQVTM and ANQGSEA. As DNA, the CDR3 is TGCAGCGTCGGGGGACAGGGGAACACTGAAGCTTTCTTT. This gives the protein CSVGGQGNTEAFF. Full variable domain (missing parts from reference TRBV29-1 and TRBJ1-1): SAVISQKPSRDICQRGTSLTIQCQVDSQVTMMFWYRQQPGQSLTLIATANQGSEATYESGFVIDKFPISRPNLTFSTLTVSNMSPEDSSIYLCSVGGQGNTEAFFGQGTRLTVV.

V usage is TRBV7-9 and J usage is TRBJ2-7, with a weak D call TRBD1 (6 bases). This CDR3 contains 13 residues. The germline V gene encodes CDR1 SEHNR and CDR2 FQNEAQ (reference sequence). V lost 5 bases to trimming and J lost 2 bases, with 10 bases between them. CDR3 sequence reads: CASSVDSAYEQYF. The DNA of the CDR3 is TGTGCCAGCAGCGTGGACAGCGCCTACGAGCAGTACTTC.

The J gene is TRBJ2-7, the V gene TRBV18; TRBD1 is a possible D gene (7 bases). There are 13 residues in the CDR3. CDR1 KGHSH and CDR2 LQKENI come from the germline V gene. V was shortened by 5 bases and J by 3 bases, with 11 bases between the two germline ends. DNA of the CDR3: TGTGCCAGCTCAAGACAGGGAGGCTACGAGCAGTACTTC. Its protein product is CASSRQGGYEQYF.

Written as DNA, the CDR3 is TGTGCCAGCAGCTCCGGGACTAGCGGGGTTCATGAGCAGTTCTTC. As protein: CASSSGTSGVHEQFF. The chain is built from TRBV7-2 and TRBJ2-1; TRBD2 matches at 13 bases. V was clipped by 4 bases and J by 8 bases; unmatched bases: 5. The CDR3 contains 15 residues. Germline CDR1 SGHTA, CDR2 FQGNSA.

In its sample, this clone was seen a few times. V and J are TRBV29-1 and TRBJ1-3; a weak D match, TRBD1 (5 bases). Germline values: CDR1 SQVTM, CDR2 ANQGSEA. The CDR3 consists of 14 residues. V was pared by 5 bases and J by 1 base, with 12 bases between. The CDR3 spells CSVLSRVSGNTIYF. In nucleotides, the CDR3 is TGCAGCGTTCTAAGCAGGGTATCTGGAAACACCATATATTTT.